The following is a T cell receptor (beta chain) sequence with its context. This entry belongs to a study of blood T cells in healthy people across ages. Trimming left V 6 bases short and J 4 bases short, with 12 bases between. The length of the CDR3 is 13 residues. The V gene's germline CDR1 is MNHEY and CDR2 SVGAGI. Sample-barcoded 5' priming and a J-beta primer mix drove a second PCR of 7 to 11 cycles. TCRdb recomputed calls from the 5' RACE reads with MiXCR, one row per CDR3 protein. The table has around 1,800,000 distinct CDR3 sequences, 30% to 40% seen once. This chain connects TRBV6-5 to TRBJ2-5; tentative D call: TRBD2 (6 bases). The source of this sequence is a human donor in good health. Sequencing was done on a sample of blood. The CDR3 spells CASSQPGVETQYF. For the CDR3, the DNA is TGTGCCAGCAGCCAACCGGGGGTAGAGACCCAGTACTTC.